This T cell receptor (beta chain) was retrieved from a study of monozygotic twins with inflammatory bowel disease. Using the 5' RACE reads, TCRdb records one entry per CDR3 protein without DNA. This repertoire comprises about 380,000 distinct CDR3 sequences; its ten largest clones make up just over 2.5%. The CDR3 is 15 amino acids. Germline CDR1 reads MNHEY; CDR2 reads SVGAGI. V and J are TRBV6-5 and TRBJ1-5. The sequenced material came from blood. The sequence was obtained from a human donor with ulcerative colitis or Crohn's disease, or a healthy co-twin of an affected twin (not recorded which). The CDR3 spells CASSYRANSNQPQHF.